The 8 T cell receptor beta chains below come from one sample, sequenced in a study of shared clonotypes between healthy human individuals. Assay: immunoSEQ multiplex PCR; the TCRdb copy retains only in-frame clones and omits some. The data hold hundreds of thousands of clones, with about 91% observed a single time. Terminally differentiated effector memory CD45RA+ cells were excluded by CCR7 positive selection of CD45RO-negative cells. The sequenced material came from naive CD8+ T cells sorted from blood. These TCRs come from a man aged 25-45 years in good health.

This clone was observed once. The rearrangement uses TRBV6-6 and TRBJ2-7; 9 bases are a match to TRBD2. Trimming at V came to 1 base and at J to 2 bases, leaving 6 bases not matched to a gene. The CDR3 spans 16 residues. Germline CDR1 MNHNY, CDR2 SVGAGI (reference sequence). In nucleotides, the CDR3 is TGTGCCAGCAGTTACTGGGCTAGCGGGGATACCTACGAGCAGTACTTC. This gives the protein CASSYWASGDTYEQYF.

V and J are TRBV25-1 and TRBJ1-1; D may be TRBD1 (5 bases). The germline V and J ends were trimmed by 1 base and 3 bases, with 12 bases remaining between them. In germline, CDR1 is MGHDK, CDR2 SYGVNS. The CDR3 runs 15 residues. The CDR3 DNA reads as TGTGCCAGCAGTGAATGGGGGTCGCGGGACACTGAAGCTTTCTTT. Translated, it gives CASSEWGSRDTEAFF.

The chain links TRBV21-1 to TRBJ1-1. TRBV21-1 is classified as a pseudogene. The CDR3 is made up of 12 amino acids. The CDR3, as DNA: TGTGCCAGCAGCAAAGCGTGGTATGAAGCTTTCTTT. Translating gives CASSKAWYEAFF.

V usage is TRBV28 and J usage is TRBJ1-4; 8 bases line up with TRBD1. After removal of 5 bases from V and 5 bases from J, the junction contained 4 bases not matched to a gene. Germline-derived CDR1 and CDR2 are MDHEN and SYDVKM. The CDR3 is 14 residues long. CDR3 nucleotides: TGTGCCAGCAGTGAGGACAGGGACAATGAAAAACTGTTTTTT. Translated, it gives CASSEDRDNEKLFF.

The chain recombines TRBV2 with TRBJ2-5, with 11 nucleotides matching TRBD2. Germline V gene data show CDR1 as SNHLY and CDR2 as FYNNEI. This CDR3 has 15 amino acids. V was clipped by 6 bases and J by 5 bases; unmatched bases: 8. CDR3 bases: TGTGCCAGCAGGGTAGCGGGAGGGCCCTTCGAGACCCAGTACTTC. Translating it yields CASRVAGGPFETQYF. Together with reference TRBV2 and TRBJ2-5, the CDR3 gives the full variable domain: EPEVTQTPSHQVTQMGQEVILRCVPISNHLYFYWYRQILGQKVEFLVSFYNNEISEKSEIFDDQFSVERPDGSNFTLKIRSTKLEDSAMYFCASRVAGGPFETQYFGPGTRLLVL.

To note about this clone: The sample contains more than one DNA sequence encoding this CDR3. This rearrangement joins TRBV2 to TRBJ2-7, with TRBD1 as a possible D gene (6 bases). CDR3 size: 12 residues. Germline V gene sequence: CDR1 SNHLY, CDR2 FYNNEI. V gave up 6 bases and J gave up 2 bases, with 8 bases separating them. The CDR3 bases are TGTGCCAGCAGAGGGGGAACCTACGAGCAGTACTTC. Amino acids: CASRGGTYEQYF.

CDR3: CASTQGTFPYEQYF. The DNA of the CDR3 is TGTGCCAGCACCCAGGGGACTTTTCCCTACGAGCAGTACTTC. The rearrangement joins TRBV6-5 to TRBJ2-7, with D tentatively TRBD1 or TRBD2 (6 bases each). V was shortened by 7 bases and J by 2 bases, with 15 bases between the two germline ends. Germline CDR1 reads MNHEY; CDR2 reads SVGAGI. The CDR3 loop spans 14 amino acids.

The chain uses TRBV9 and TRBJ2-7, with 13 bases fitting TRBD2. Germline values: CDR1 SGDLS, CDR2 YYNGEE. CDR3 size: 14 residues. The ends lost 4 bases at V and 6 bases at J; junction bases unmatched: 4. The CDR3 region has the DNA TGTGCCAGCAGCACAGGACTAGCGGGAGTCGAGCAGTACTTC. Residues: CASSTGLAGVEQYF.